What follows are 18 T cell receptor beta chains derived from one specimen sequenced in a study of T cell responses to AZD1222 COVID-19 vaccine (dated by TCRdb to the early 2020s). The sample's time point label, in plain terms: baseline before first vaccination. Receptor libraries were prepared by the immunoSEQ multiplex PCR assay. TCRdb took this table from immuneACCESS and kept in-frame rearrangements with V and J called. Such tables lack part of the clones; where checked against another copy, unresolved V genes explain under half of the gap, and the rest is unexplained. Across this sample there are about 86,000 clones, with about 78% seen only once. The top ten clones comprise under 25% of the sample. The material was peripheral blood, obtained on day 0 of AZD1222 vaccination. The receptors originated from an adult in good health.

This clone occurred once. V and J are TRBV5-1 and TRBJ2-1; no reliable D call. Trimming took 0 bases from V and 5 from J, leaving 12 bases between them. Germline CDR1 and CDR2: SGHRS and YFSETQ. The CDR3 is made up of 15 amino acids. CDR3 DNA: TGCGCCAGCAGCTTGGTACCTCGAGTGGACAATGAGCAGTTCTTC. Translation: CASSLVPRVDNEQFF.

This clone was observed a single time. The J gene is TRBJ2-3, the V gene TRBV6-2 or TRBV6-3; 7 bases agree with TRBD2. CDR3 length: 16 residues. The germline V gene has CDR1 MNHEY and CDR2 SVGEGT. The trim removed 3 bases at V and 0 bases at J, leaving 6 bases unmatched. CDR3 coding DNA: TGTGCCAGCAGTTATCCCGATAGCGGGAGCACAGATACGCAGTATTTT. Protein sequence: CASSYPDSGSTDTQYF.

The rearrangement links TRBV5-6 to TRBJ1-5; D unclear. The CDR3 is made up of 14 amino acids. Trimming took 0 bases from V and 5 from J, leaving 9 bases between them. In germline, CDR1 is SGHDT, CDR2 YYEEEE. The CDR3 is CASSLGLGYQPQHF. The CDR3 DNA reads TGTGCCAGCAGCTTGGGCCTGGGGTATCAGCCCCAGCATTTT.

The chain joins TRBV10-3 to TRBJ2-5, with 10 bases matching TRBD2. The V gene's germline CDR1 is ENHRY and CDR2 SYGVKD. Trimming removed 4 bases from V and 3 bases from J; junction bases left unmatched: 2. The CDR3 sequence is 14 residues long. The CDR3: CAISASGSKETQYF. CDR3 DNA sequence: TGTGCCATCAGTGCTAGCGGGAGCAAAGAGACCCAGTACTTC.

In regard to this clone: At one end the junction does not follow the germline gene, possibly because of a read error. The chain links TRBV28 to TRBJ1-6; 12 bases align to TRBD1. The length of the CDR3 is 17 residues. Germline V CDR1 and CDR2: MDHEN, SYDVKM. The CDR3 here is CAGSFRGTGGSNSPLHF. The CDR3 DNA reads TGTGCCGGCAGTTTCCGGGGGACAGGGGGCTCTAATTCACCCCTCCACTTT.

The CDR3: CAWRGGGGTTNEKLFF. The CDR3 DNA reads as TGTGCCTGGCGGGGGGGAGGAGGAACAACTAATGAAAAACTGTTTTTT. J is TRBJ1-4 and V is TRBV30; tentatively, D is TRBD1 (5 bases). The V end was cut by 5 bases, the J end by 0 bases, with 16 bases between. The germline gives CDR1 GTSNPN, CDR2 SVGIG (reference sequence). The CDR3 covers 16 residues.

The chain links TRBV9 to TRBJ2-6; D possibly matches TRBD1 or TRBD2 (7 bases each). Germline loops: CDR1 SGDLS, CDR2 YYNGEE. CDR3 length: 18 residues. Trimming pared 4 bases from V and 0 bases from J, leaving 17 bases between. The CDR3 region is CASSIRQGLISGANVLTF. The CDR3 DNA reads TGTGCCAGCAGCATCCGACAGGGACTAATCTCTGGGGCCAACGTCCTGACTTTC.

The chain couples TRBV9 to TRBJ2-7, with 9 bases matching TRBD2. The CDR3 contains 14 residues. From germline, CDR1 is SGDLS and CDR2 YYNGEE. V shed 3 bases, J shed 3 bases, and the junction held 4 bases outside the gene matches. The CDR3 is CASSAGLADYEQYF. In DNA, the CDR3 is TGTGCCAGCAGCGCGGGACTAGCCGACTACGAGCAGTACTTC.

The gene calls are TRBV7-2 and TRBJ2-6; D not certain. The germline CDR1 and CDR2 sequences are SGHTA and FQGNSA. V lost 6 bases to trimming and J lost 2 bases, with 14 bases between them. The CDR3 consists of 16 residues. CDR3 nucleotide sequence: TGTGCCAGCAGAAACGGGCCCCTCACTGGGGCCAACGTCCTGACTTTC. Amino acids: CASRNGPLTGANVLTF.

The J gene is TRBJ2-7, the V gene TRBV7-8; D tentatively fits TRBD1 or TRBD2 (6 bases each). The CDR3 is made up of 16 amino acids. V was clipped by 1 base and J by 4 bases, with 17 bases between them. Per germline, CDR1 SGHVS and CDR2 FQNEAQ. In DNA, the CDR3 is TGTGCCAGCAGCTTAGTCGGGGGCGGAGGCCATTACGAGCAGTACTTC. Translated: CASSLVGGGGHYEQYF.

The gene calls are TRBV24-1 and TRBJ1-2; D might be TRBD1 (5 bases). The length of the CDR3 is 14 residues. Trimming removed 4 bases at V and 1 base at J, with 9 bases between. From germline, CDR1 is KGHDR and CDR2 SFDVKD. DNA for the CDR3: TGTGCCACCAGTGACTTCAGGGTTAACTATGGCTACACCTTC. Its protein product is CATSDFRVNYGYTF.

The genes are TRBV30 and TRBJ1-3, with D unclear. CDR1 and CDR2 from the germline V gene are GTSNPN and SVGIG (reference sequence). The CDR3 runs to 12 residues. Trimming took off 5 bases at V and 1 base at J, with 6 bases between the two ends. The CDR3: CAWALSGNTIYF. CDR3 nucleotides: TGTGCCTGGGCGCTTTCTGGAAACACCATATATTTT.

The chain has TRBV12-3 or TRBV12-4 and TRBJ2-1; 8 positions agree with TRBD2. Trimming took 8 bases from V and 15 from J; bases not matched to a gene: 9. The CDR3 contains 11 residues. CDR3 DNA: TGTGCCAGCTCGAGCGGGAGAGCTGCGTTCTTC. It encodes CASSSGRAAFF.

The V gene is TRBV3-1 (or the pseudogene TRBV3-2), the J gene TRBJ2-1; D possibly uses TRBD1 or TRBD2 (5 bases each). The V and J ends lost 3 bases and 8 bases respectively, with 8 bases between them. Germline V CDR1 and CDR2: LGHDT, YNNKEL (reference sequence). This CDR3 comprises 12 residues. The CDR3 sequence is CASSQLGDEQFF. For the CDR3, the DNA is TGTGCCAGCAGCCAGTTGGGGGATGAGCAGTTCTTC.

The chain has TRBV6-5 and TRBJ2-7, with D perhaps assigned TRBD1 or TRBD2 (5 bases each). The CDR3 contains 12 residues. Trimming cost V 7 bases and J 3 bases, with 10 bases left between them. CDR1 MNHEY and CDR2 SVGAGI come from the germline V gene. Written as DNA, the CDR3 is TGTGCCAGCATGGGGGAGAACTACGAGCAGTACTTC. The encoded protein is CASMGENYEQYF.

This sequence joins TRBV12-3 or TRBV12-4 and TRBJ2-5; D remains unclear. The CDR3 covers 13 residues. With 6 bases removed from V and 2 bases from J, the gap between germline ends came to 10 bases. The CDR3: CASSPWLQETQYF. CDR3 in DNA: TGTGCCAGCAGCCCCTGGTTACAAGAGACCCAGTACTTC.

The V gene is TRBV5-1, the J gene TRBJ2-3, with D possibly matching TRBD2 (6 bases). This CDR3 region has 13 residues. The V gene lost 3 bases and the J gene lost 5 bases, with 10 bases spanning the gap. From germline, CDR1 is SGHRS and CDR2 YFSETQ. The CDR3 DNA follows: TGCGCCAGCAGCTACCTCGGGGGAGATACGCAGTATTTT. This encodes CASSYLGGDTQYF.

The J gene is TRBJ2-1, the V gene TRBV13, with TRBD2 identical over 8 bases. Germline loops: CDR1 PRHDT, CDR2 FYEKMQ (reference sequence). The CDR3 runs to 16 residues. V dropped 4 bases and J dropped 8; count of bases not matched to a gene: 13. CDR3 region: CASSSLAGRASHEQFF. In DNA, the CDR3 is TGTGCCAGCAGCTCCTTAGCGGGGAGGGCCTCTCATGAGCAGTTCTTC.